Each of the 32 T cell receptor beta chains below was sequenced from the same sample in a study of blood T cell repertoires in COVID-19. TCRdb's table, derived via immunoSEQ multiplex PCR, lists solely in-frame clones and lacks some. The table shows 130,000 or so clones, with 84% occurring only once. What was sequenced was peripheral blood. The source of these receptors is a man in his 60s with acute or convalescent COVID-19.

This clone has just one count. The same CDR3 arises from other DNA sequences in this sample as well. The rearrangement joins TRBV6-5 to TRBJ2-7; TRBD2 is a possible D gene (6 bases). V shed 2 bases and J shed 0 bases, with 14 bases lying between them. The CDR3 sequence is 16 residues long. CDR1 and CDR2 from the germline V gene are MNHEY and SVGAGI. CDR3 in DNA: TGTGCCAGCAGTTACAGTCGGGACTTTAGCTCCTACGAGCAGTACTTC. It encodes CASSYSRDFSSYEQYF.

There are a few counts of this clone. The chain links TRBV6-2 or TRBV6-3 to TRBJ2-1; TRBD2 matches at 7 bases. This CDR3 region has 15 residues. J gave up 5 bases and V 0 bases, and 4 bases lay outside the gene matches. Germline assignment: CDR1 MNHEY and CDR2 SVGEGT. The CDR3 reads CASSYSSGGHNEQFF. The CDR3 nucleotides read TGTGCCAGCAGTTACTCTTCGGGAGGACACAATGAGCAGTTCTTC.

The CDR3 protein is CSARAGYEQYF. CDR3 DNA sequence: TGCAGTGCTAGAGCCGGGTACGAGCAGTACTTC. This chain uses TRBV20-1 with TRBJ2-7; D is uncertain. The CDR3 sequence is 11 residues long. V was shortened by 1 base and J by 4 bases, with 5 bases between the two germline ends. Germline CDR1 DFQATT, CDR2 SNEGSKA (reference sequence).

V gene TRBV3-1 (or the pseudogene TRBV3-2) combines with J gene TRBJ2-1, with 9 positions matching TRBD1. Looked up from germline, CDR1 is LGHDT and CDR2 is YNNKEL (reference sequence). V shed 3 bases, J shed 4 bases, and the junction held 7 bases outside the gene matches. The CDR3 length is 16 residues. CDR3 DNA sequence: TGTGCCAGCAGCCACTCCGGGACAGGGCCTTACAATGAGCAGTTCTTC. It encodes CASSHSGTGPYNEQFF.

V gene TRBV5-1 combines with J gene TRBJ2-3, with a tentative D call TRBD2 (5 bases). This CDR3 is 16 amino acids long. Deletions cut 0 bases from V and 0 bases from J, with 11 bases between. Germline V gene data show CDR1 as SGHRS and CDR2 as YFSETQ. The chain's CDR3 is CASSLDGGPSTDTQYF. CDR3 coding DNA: TGCGCCAGCAGCTTGGATGGCGGGCCTAGCACAGATACGCAGTATTTT.

The chain carries TRBV5-6 and TRBJ1-1, with D hard to call. The germline CDR1 and CDR2 sequences are SGHDT and YYEEEE. This CDR3 has 14 residues. V lost 2 bases to trimming and J lost 0 bases, with 8 bases between them. The chain's CDR3 is CASSFYHLNTEAFF. In nucleotides, the CDR3 is TGTGCCAGCAGCTTTTATCACTTGAACACTGAAGCTTTCTTT.

The J gene is TRBJ1-1, the V gene TRBV5-6, with a tentative D call TRBD1 (5 bases). The CDR3 extends over 14 amino acids. V dropped 5 bases and J dropped 4 bases, with 15 bases sitting between them. CDR1 and CDR2 from the germline V gene are SGHDT and YYEEEE. CDR3 in amino acids: CASRPGGGGTEAFF. The CDR3 nucleotides read TGTGCCAGCAGACCTGGTGGGGGGGGCACTGAAGCTTTCTTT.

This chain links TRBV7-3 with TRBJ1-1, with D perhaps matching TRBD1 (5 bases). The V end lost 1 base, the J end lost 8 bases, and 11 bases lay between the germline ends. CDR3 length: 13 amino acids. CDR1 is SGHTA, CDR2 FQGTGA, per germline. In DNA form, the CDR3 reads TGTGCCAGCAGCTTAAATTCAGGGCCCGAAGCTTTCTTT. Its protein is CASSLNSGPEAFF. Full variable domain (outside the CDR3, taken from reference TRBV7-3 and TRBJ1-1): GAGVSQTPSNKVTEKGKYVELRCDPISGHTALYWYRQSLGQGPEFLIYFQGTGAADDSGLPNDRFFAVRPEGSVSTLKIQRTERGDSAVYLCASSLNSGPEAFFGQGTRLTVV.

The rearrangement joins TRBV7-2 to TRBJ2-7, with 8 positions matching TRBD2. V lost 1 base and J lost 2; bases outside the gene matches: 7. Germline V lookup: CDR1 SGHTA, CDR2 FQGNSA. The CDR3 extends over 16 amino acids. CDR3 coding DNA: TGTGCCAGCAGCTTAGACTCCGGGGGGGCCACCTACGAGCAGTACTTC. As protein: CASSLDSGGATYEQYF.

CDR3 in amino acids: CASSTSGENTGELFF. DNA of the CDR3: TGTGCCAGTAGTACAAGCGGGGAGAACACCGGGGAGCTGTTTTTT. This chain connects TRBV19 to TRBJ2-2; TRBD2 matches 7 bases. Germline V lookup: CDR1 LNHDA, CDR2 SQIVND (reference sequence). V lost 4 bases and J lost 1; bases outside the gene matches: 3. CDR3 length: 15 residues.

The chain couples TRBV5-1 to TRBJ2-5; TRBD2 agrees at 10 bases. The CDR3 covers 16 residues. CDR1 SGHRS and CDR2 YFSETQ come from the germline V gene. The V and J ends lost 1 base and 5 bases, in that order; junction bases with no gene match: 8. In DNA, the CDR3 is TGCGCCAGCAGCTTGAGTAGCGGGAGGACGGGTGAGACCCAGTACTTC. This codes for CASSLSSGRTGETQYF.

This clone was seen more than once but under ten times. The chain has TRBV5-1 and TRBJ1-2; D is undetermined. The ends were cut back, 1 base at V and 6 bases at J, with 16 bases in the middle. Germline lookup yields CDR1 SGHRS and CDR2 YFSETQ. The CDR3 is 15 residues long. In nucleotides, the CDR3 is TGCGCCAGCAGCTTGTCAGGAGGTTCCCTAGATGGCTACACCTTC. Translated, it gives CASSLSGGSLDGYTF.

The J gene is TRBJ2-3, the V gene TRBV9; no firm D call. The V end lost 4 bases, the J end lost 0 bases, and 18 bases lay between the germline ends. CDR3 length equals 17 residues. CDR1 is SGDLS and CDR2 is YYNGEE in the germline V gene. CDR3 loop: CASSPTPPTYSTDTQYF. CDR3 coding DNA: TGTGCCAGCAGCCCAACCCCCCCCACCTACAGCACAGATACGCAGTATTTT.

The genes are TRBV2 and TRBJ1-2; a possible D gene is TRBD1 (6 bases). Germline V gene sequence: CDR1 SNHLY, CDR2 FYNNEI. Trimming took off 6 bases at V and 3 bases at J, with 14 bases between the two ends. The CDR3 totals 14 residues. Here the CDR3 DNA reads TGTGCCAGCAGAAAGGGACAAAACGACTATGGCTACACCTTC. Translated: CASRKGQNDYGYTF.

This chain connects TRBV29-1 to TRBJ2-3, with TRBD1 matching 7 bases. Germline values: CDR1 SQVTM, CDR2 ANQGSEA. There are 15 residues in the CDR3. Trimming took 4 bases from V and 0 from J; bases not matched to a gene: 7. CDR3 protein: CSVGGTASSTDTQYF. In DNA form, the CDR3 reads TGCAGCGTTGGTGGGACAGCTTCTAGCACAGATACGCAGTATTTT.

The chain has TRBV5-6 and TRBJ1-5; D perhaps matches TRBD1 (6 bases). With 4 bases removed from V and 4 bases from J, the gap between germline ends came to 15 bases. The length of the CDR3 is 15 residues. In germline, CDR1 is SGHDT, CDR2 YYEEEE. CDR3 nucleotide sequence: TGTGCCAGCAGCCCCTCTGGCAGGGGAAATCAGCCCCAGCATTTT. This sequence encodes CASSPSGRGNQPQHF.

CDR3: CASSPRKTGQSSGANVLTF. CDR3 in DNA: TGTGCCAGCTCACCACGCAAGACAGGTCAAAGCTCTGGGGCCAACGTCCTGACTTTC. The chain links TRBV18 to TRBJ2-6; the D gene is possibly TRBD1 (6 bases). V was clipped by 1 base and J by 0 bases, with 16 bases between them. CDR1 is KGHSH, CDR2 LQKENI, per germline. The CDR3 spans 19 residues.

This chain links TRBV9 with TRBJ2-7; 8 bases are a match to TRBD2. Germline loops: CDR1 SGDLS, CDR2 YYNGEE. Unmatched junction bases numbered 2, after V lost 3 bases and J lost 3 bases. The CDR3 is 13 amino acids. The CDR3 spells CASSAGLVYEQYF. CDR3 DNA: TGTGCCAGCAGCGCGGGACTAGTCTACGAGCAGTACTTC.

This clone has a handful of counts. The rearrangement links TRBV3-1 (or the pseudogene TRBV3-2) to TRBJ1-3; D remains ambiguous. Germline lookup yields CDR1 LGHDT and CDR2 YNNKEL (reference sequence). V was shortened by 4 bases and J by 4 bases, with 20 bases between the two germline ends. The CDR3 spans 17 residues. The CDR3 nucleotides are TGTGCCAGCAGCCCCTCCGGAGACCTAATGAGAGGAAACACCATATATTTT. Protein sequence: CASSPSGDLMRGNTIYF.

Only a few counts were recorded for this clone. Other DNA sequences in this specimen translate into the identical CDR3. The chain employs TRBV24-1 and TRBJ1-2, with 9 bases identical to TRBD1. The germline CDR1 and CDR2 sequences are KGHDR and SFDVKD. The CDR3 has 13 residues. J lost 8 bases, V lost 4 bases, and 4 bases had no gene match. The CDR3 sequence: CATSDRTGDGYTF. The CDR3 DNA follows: TGTGCCACCAGTGACCGGACAGGGGACGGCTACACCTTC.

The rearrangement uses TRBV6-1 and TRBJ1-2; D may be TRBD1 (6 bases). Germline CDR1 reads MNHNS; CDR2 reads SASEGT. Between the trimmed V and J ends, which lost 6 bases and 3 bases, there was a span of 11 bases. The CDR3 sequence is 13 residues long. In DNA, the CDR3 is TGTGCCAGCAGCAGGACAGTCGACTATGGCTACACCTTC. Amino acid sequence: CASSRTVDYGYTF.

The chain recombines TRBV6-1 with TRBJ1-5; perhaps TRBD1 as D (5 bases). Germline CDR1 and CDR2: MNHNS and SASEGT. Trimming removed 6 bases at V and 2 bases at J, with 14 bases between. The CDR3 runs to 15 residues. As DNA, the CDR3 is TGTGCCAGCAGCCTTCTAGGGGATGGCAATCAGCCCCAGCATTTT. It specifies CASSLLGDGNQPQHF.

The chain recombines TRBV5-5 with TRBJ1-2, with a weak D call TRBD1 (5 bases). CDR3 length: 14 amino acids. V lost 5 bases and J 0 bases, leaving 11 bases between the germline ends. CDR1 and CDR2 (germline): SGHKS, YYEKEE (reference sequence). The CDR3: CASRQAGSNYGYTF. Here the CDR3 DNA reads TGTGCCAGCAGGCAAGCAGGGTCTAACTATGGCTACACCTTC. The full variable domain, rest sourced from reference TRBV5-5 and TRBJ1-2, is DAGVTQSPTHLIKTRGQQVTLRCSPISGHKSVSWYQQVLGQGPQFIFQYYEKEERGRGNFPDRFSARQFPNYSSELNVNALLLGDSALYLCASRQAGSNYGYTFGSGTRLTVV.

CDR3 region: CASIYKQGRRTEAFF. For the CDR3, the DNA is TGTGCCAGTATTTACAAACAGGGGCGGAGGACTGAAGCTTTCTTT. This chain connects TRBV19 to TRBJ1-1, with 7 bases lining up with TRBD1. The germline V gene encodes CDR1 LNHDA and CDR2 SQIVND (reference sequence). V dropped 7 bases and J dropped 5; count of bases not matched to a gene: 13. This CDR3 has 15 amino acids.

The J gene is TRBJ1-6, the V gene TRBV5-1; 9 bases match TRBD1. After removal of 4 bases from V and 7 bases from J, the junction contained 6 bases not matched to a gene. The CDR3 is made up of 15 amino acids. Germline CDR1 and CDR2: SGHRS and YFSETQ. DNA of the CDR3: TGCGCCAGCAGCACGACAGGGGGGCTAAATTCACCCCTCCACTTT. This encodes CASSTTGGLNSPLHF.

The chain couples TRBV11-3 to TRBJ2-3, with 11 nucleotides matching TRBD2. The CDR3 consists of 16 residues. CDR1 SGHNT and CDR2 YENEEA come from the germline V gene. The J segment lost 2 bases and the V segment lost 4 bases, leaving 5 bases of the junction unmatched. The DNA for the CDR3 is TGTGCCAGCAGCTCCGGGACTAGCGGACACACAGATACGCAGTATTTT. Its translation: CASSSGTSGHTDTQYF. Looking up the rest from reference TRBV11-3 and TRBJ2-3 gives the full variable domain: EAGVVQSPRYKIIEKKQPVAFWCNPISGHNTLYWYLQNLGQGPELLIRYENEEAVDDSQLPKDRFSAERLKGVDSTLKIQPAELGDSAVYLCASSSGTSGHTDTQYFGPGTRLTVL.

The chain uses TRBV11-3 and TRBJ2-2; TRBD2 agrees at 11 bases. Trimming removed 1 base from V and 0 bases from J; junction bases left unmatched: 4. Looked up from germline, CDR1 is SGHNT and CDR2 is YENEEA. This CDR3 region has 18 residues. CDR3 residues: CASSLVKLAGANTGELFF. Here the CDR3 DNA reads TGTGCCAGCAGCTTAGTTAAACTAGCGGGGGCGAACACCGGGGAGCTGTTTTTT.

J is TRBJ2-7 and V is TRBV5-4; 9 bases map to TRBD1. The CDR3 has 14 amino acids. CDR1 and CDR2 (germline): SGHNT, YYREEE (reference sequence). V lost 1 base to trimming and J lost 5 bases; unmatched junction nucleotides: 4. DNA of the CDR3: TGTGCCAGCAGCTTGTCACAGGGGGCCCACGAGCAGTACTTC. This gives the protein CASSLSQGAHEQYF. Supplemented by reference TRBV5-4 and TRBJ2-7, the full variable domain reads ETGVTQSPTHLIKTRGQQVTLRCSSQSGHNTVSWYQQALGQGPQFIFQYYREEENGRGNFPPRFSGLQFPNYSSELNVNALELDDSALYLCASSLSQGAHEQYFGPGTRLTVT.

This clone was seen a handful of times. The chain recombines TRBV24-1 with TRBJ1-2, with D perhaps TRBD1 (5 bases). Germline V lookup: CDR1 KGHDR, CDR2 SFDVKD. Trimming stripped 0 bases from V and 2 bases from J, with 6 bases between. This CDR3 is 14 amino acids long. The CDR3 sequence: CATSDLAGNYGYTF. The CDR3 DNA follows: TGTGCCACCAGTGATTTGGCAGGGAACTATGGCTACACCTTC.

The V call is TRBV27, the J call TRBJ2-7; 8 nucleotides agree with TRBD1. Unmatched junction bases numbered 6, after V lost 5 bases and J lost 3 bases. Germline CDR1 reads MNHEY; CDR2 reads SMNVEV (reference sequence). The CDR3 loop spans 14 amino acids. The chain's CDR3 is CASSTRQGFYEQYF. The CDR3 DNA reads as TGTGCCAGCAGTACGCGACAGGGGTTCTACGAGCAGTACTTC.

This chain uses TRBV27 with TRBJ1-2; TRBD1 is a possible D gene (5 bases). Germline-derived CDR1 and CDR2 are MNHEY and SMNVEV (reference sequence). Trimming removed 5 bases at V and 4 bases at J, with 11 bases between. CDR3 length: 13 amino acids. The CDR3 bases are TGTGCCAGCAGTCACCGCGGGGGCTATGGCTACACCTTC. It yields the protein CASSHRGGYGYTF.

V and J are TRBV4-2 and TRBJ2-3; TRBD2 agrees at 11 bases. In germline, CDR1 is LGHNA, CDR2 YNFKEQ. Unmatched junction bases numbered 13, after V lost 0 bases and J lost 11 bases. This CDR3 has 17 residues. The CDR3 sequence: CASSQDRPSGRPRGQYF. CDR3 nucleotide sequence: TGTGCCAGCAGCCAAGATCGTCCTAGCGGGAGGCCCCGGGGGCAGTATTTT.